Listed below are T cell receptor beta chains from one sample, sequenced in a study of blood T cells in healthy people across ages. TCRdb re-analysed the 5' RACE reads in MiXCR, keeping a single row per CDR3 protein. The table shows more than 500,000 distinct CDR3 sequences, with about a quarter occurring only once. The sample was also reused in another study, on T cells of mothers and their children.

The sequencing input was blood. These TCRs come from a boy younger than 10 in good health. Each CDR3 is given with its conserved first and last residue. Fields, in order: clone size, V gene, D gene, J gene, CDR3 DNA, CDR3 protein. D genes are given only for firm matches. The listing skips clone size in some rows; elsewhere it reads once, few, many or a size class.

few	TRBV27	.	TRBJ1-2	TGTGCCAGCAGCCCTGGGGAAAACCCCCTCTATGGCTACACCTTC	CASSPGENPLYGYTF
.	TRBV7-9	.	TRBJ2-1	TGTGCCAGCAGCTTAATGGCAGCTGAGCAGTTCTTC	CASSLMAAEQFF
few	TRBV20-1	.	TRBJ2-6	TGCAGTGCTAGTCGATTAAACTCTGGGGCCAACGTCCTGACTTTC	CSASRLNSGANVLTF
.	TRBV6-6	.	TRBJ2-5	TGTGCCAGCAGTTACAGTTCGCTAAGGGTAGGGGAGACCCAGTACTTC	CASSYSSLRVGETQYF
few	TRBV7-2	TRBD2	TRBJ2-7	TGTGCCAGCAGCTCGTCGGTGGGGGGGACCTACGAGCAGTACTTC	CASSSSVGGTYEQYF
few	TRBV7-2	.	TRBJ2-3	TGTGCCAGCAGCTTAATGTGGAGGGCGCCCGGCCGCACAGATACGCAGTATTTT	CASSLMWRAPGRTDTQYF
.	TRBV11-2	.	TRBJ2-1	TGTGCCAGCAGCTTAGCGGGAAGTTTCGGTCATGAGCAGTTCTTC	CASSLAGSFGHEQFF
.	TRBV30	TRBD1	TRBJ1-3	TGTGCCTGGAGTATTCGACCGGGACAGGGGACTGGAAACACCATATATTTT	CAWSIRPGQGTGNTIYF
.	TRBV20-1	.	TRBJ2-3	TGCAGTGCTAGCCTCAGGGGACTTCATAAATGGGTGTCTAGTACAGATACGCAGTATTTT	CSASLRGLHKWVSSTDTQYF
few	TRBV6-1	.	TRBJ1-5	TGTGCCAGCAGCGTAACGCCTCAGGGAGTCCAAACTACTAGCAATCAGCCCCAGCATTTT	CASSVTPQGVQTTSNQPQHF
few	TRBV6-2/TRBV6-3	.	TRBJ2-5	TGTGCCAGCAGTTACTCGACCCTTACAAACCAAGAGACCCAGTACTTC	CASSYSTLTNQETQYF
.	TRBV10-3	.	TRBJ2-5	TGTGCCATCAGTGAGTTAACAAGACGGGGGGCCAAGGAGACCCAGTACTTC	CAISELTRRGAKETQYF
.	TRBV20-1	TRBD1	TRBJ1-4	TGCAGTGCTAGGGACAGGGTTGGAGAAAAACTGTTTTTT	CSARDRVGEKLFF
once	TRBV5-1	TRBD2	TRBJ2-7	TGCGCCAGCAGGGGGACCAGCGGGGCTCTATTCTACGAGCAGTACTTC	CASRGTSGALFYEQYF
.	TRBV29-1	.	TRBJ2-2	TGCAGCGTGGGAGACAAGCAGCCCGGGGAGCTGTTTTTT	CSVGDKQPGELFF
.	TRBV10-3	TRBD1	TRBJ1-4	TGTGCCATCAGCAAGCAGGGGGCAGCAACTAATGAAAAACTGTTTTTT	CAISKQGAATNEKLFF
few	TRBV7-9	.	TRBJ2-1	TGTGCCAGCAGCTCAGTAGAGCGGAGCTCCTACAATGAGCAGTTCTTC	CASSSVERSSYNEQFF
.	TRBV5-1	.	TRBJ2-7	TGCGCCAGCAGCTTGTTATCCGACACCACCTCCTACGAGCAGTACTTC	CASSLLSDTTSYEQYF
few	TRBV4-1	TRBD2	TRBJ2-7	TGCGCCAGCAGCCAGGCGAGCGGGATCCCTACGGAGCAGTACTTC	CASSQASGIPTEQYF
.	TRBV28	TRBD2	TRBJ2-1	TGTGCCAGCACCTGGGGGACTACCAATGAGCAGTTCTTC	CASTWGTTNEQFF
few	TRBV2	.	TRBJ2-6	TGTGCCAGCAGTGCAAGGCAGCCCGGATCTGGGGCCAACGTCCTGACTTTC	CASSARQPGSGANVLTF
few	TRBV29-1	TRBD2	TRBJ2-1	TGCAGCGTTAGGGGGGTAGCGGGGGGAAACAATGAGCAGTTCTTC	CSVRGVAGGNNEQFF
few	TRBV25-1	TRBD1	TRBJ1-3	TGTGCCAGCAGTGTCGGGGACAGGGGGGAAAACACCATATATTTT	CASSVGDRGENTIYF
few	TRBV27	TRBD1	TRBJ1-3	TGTGCCAGCAGTCCCGGGACAGTTGGAAACACCATATATTTT	CASSPGTVGNTIYF
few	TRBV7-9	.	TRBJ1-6	TGTGCCAGCAGCTCCCCAGGGACACCCCTCCACTTT	CASSSPGTPLHF
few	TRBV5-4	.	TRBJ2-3	TGTGCCAGCAGCTTGACAAGGAGTACAGATACGCAGTATTTT	CASSLTRSTDTQYF
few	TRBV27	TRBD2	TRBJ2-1	TGTGCCAGCAGTTTATCGGTGGGACTAGCGGGAGAGGCCCCCTACAATGAGCAGTTCTTC	CASSLSVGLAGEAPYNEQFF
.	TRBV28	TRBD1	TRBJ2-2	TGTGCCAGCAGTTTGTCCAGGGGGCTGACCGGGGAGCTGTTTTTT	CASSLSRGLTGELFF
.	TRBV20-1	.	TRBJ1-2	TGCAGTGCAGACCAGACAGCCGCTAGGAACTATGGCTACACCTTC	CSADQTAARNYGYTF
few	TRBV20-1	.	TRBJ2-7	TGCAGTGCCGTCCTCCTACAGGGGGGGAATTACGAGCAGTACTTC	CSAVLLQGGNYEQYF
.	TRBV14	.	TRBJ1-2	TGTGCCAGCAGCCAACTAATGGCCGGTGGCTACACCTTC	CASSQLMAGGYTF
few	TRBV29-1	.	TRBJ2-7	TGCAGCGTTGCCAACTACGAGCAGTACTTC	CSVANYEQYF
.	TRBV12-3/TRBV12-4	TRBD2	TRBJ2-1	TGTGCCAGCAGTCCTAGACTAGCGGGAGGGGATGAGCAGTTCTTC	CASSPRLAGGDEQFF
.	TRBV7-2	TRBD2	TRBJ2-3	TGTGCCAGCAGCTTTGGCGGGAGGGCCCGGACAGATACGCAGTATTTT	CASSFGGRARTDTQYF
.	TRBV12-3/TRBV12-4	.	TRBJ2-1	TGTGCCAGCAGTCCATTCGCAGGGGTAGGCGATGAGCAGTTCTTC	CASSPFAGVGDEQFF
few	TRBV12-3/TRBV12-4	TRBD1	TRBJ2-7	TGTGCCAGCAGCGGGACAGGAGGGCCCTACGAGCAGTACTTC	CASSGTGGPYEQYF
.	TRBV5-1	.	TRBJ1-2	TGCGCCAGCAGCTTGAGGGGGGTTGTCTATGGCTACACCTTC	CASSLRGVVYGYTF
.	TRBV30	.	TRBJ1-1	TGTGCCTGGATTCCACGGGTGGGGGCTCTGAACACTGAAGCTTTCTTT	CAWIPRVGALNTEAFF
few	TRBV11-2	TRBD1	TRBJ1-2	TGTGCCAGCAGGAGACAGGGCCCATTAACAACCTTC	CASRRQGPLTTF
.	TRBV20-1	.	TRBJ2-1	TGCAGTGCTAGTGACCCCGCGGGCTCCTACAATGAGCAGTTCTTC	CSASDPAGSYNEQFF
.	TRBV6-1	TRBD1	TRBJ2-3	TGTGCCAGCAGTCCATCCAGGGGGCAAGATACGCAGTATTTT	CASSPSRGQDTQYF
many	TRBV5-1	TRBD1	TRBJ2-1	TGCGCCAGCAGCCTGGGAACAGGGGGGAGCCGGAGCTCCTACAATGAGCAGTTCTTC	CASSLGTGGSRSSYNEQFF
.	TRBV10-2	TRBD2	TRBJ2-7	TGCGCCAGCAGACGTAGCGGGGGCGCTCAGTACTTC	CASRRSGGAQYF
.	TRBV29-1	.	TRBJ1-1	TGCAGCACCGGTGACACTGAAGCTTTCTTT	CSTGDTEAFF
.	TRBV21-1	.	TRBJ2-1	TGTGCCAGCAGCCCTAAAAAAATTAAGCAGGCGACCACCGACTTACACAATGAGCAGTTCTTC	CASSPKKIKQATTDLHNEQFF
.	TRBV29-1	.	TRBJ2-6	TGCAGCGTTTTAGGTGCCAACGTCCTGACTTTC	CSVLGANVLTF
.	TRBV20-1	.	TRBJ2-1	TGCAGTGCTAGATCCGGGGACAATGAGCAGTTCTTC	CSARSGDNEQFF